This T cell receptor beta chain came from a study of cytomegalovirus exposure and HLA in healthy donors. This CDR3 has 13 residues. V was cut by 5 bases and J by 2 bases, with 11 bases left in between. Germline values: CDR1 SGHTS, CDR2 YDEGEE. The PCR made use of 60 Vbeta and 13 Jbeta primers. Some clones are missing from TCRdb's copy, which holds only in-frame ones; the method was immunoSEQ multiplex PCR. Of some 140,000 clones listed, roughly 85% are singletons. The chain employs TRBV5-8 and TRBJ2-7, with D possibly TRBD2 on 7 matching bases. The TCR originated in a man in his forties in good health and CMV-seropositive. Source material: PBMCs. The CDR3 sequence is CASRGGPPYEQYF. DNA for the CDR3: TGTGCCAGCAGGGGGGGGCCACCCTACGAGCAGTACTTC.